A selection of T cell receptor beta chains follows, all from one sample in a study of T-cell memory formation after mild COVID-19. TCRdb processed the 5' RACE reads anew with MiXCR; each CDR3 protein has one entry. The sample records a few hundred thousand distinct CDR3 sequences, 28% being singletons. The sample consisted of PBMCs or a T cell subset sorted from them (not recorded which). These receptors were taken from an adult woman who had mild COVID-19 (a few samples of this study predate the infection). Cell type and time point are not known. Both conserved end residues are part of each CDR3. A D gene is named only where the DNA matches it firmly. The size of a clone is reported for some rows only, either as once, few or many, or as a class for expanded clones.

>TRBJ1-1|TRBV3-1|few|-
CASSQGRYLNTEAFF
TGTGCCAGCAGCCAAGGCCGATACTTGAACACTGAAGCTTTCTTT
>TRBJ1-1|TRBV20-1|-|TRBD1
CSAPTGTMNTEAFF
TGCAGTGCTCCGACAGGGACCATGAACACTGAAGCTTTCTTT
>TRBJ2-6|TRBV11-2|-|-
CASSLTQATGANVLTF
TGTGCCAGCAGCTTAACACAGGCTACTGGGGCCAACGTCCTGACTTTC
>TRBJ2-4|TRBV7-6|-|TRBD2
CASSPGTSGNLAKNIQYF
TGTGCCAGCAGCCCAGGGACTAGCGGCAATCTAGCCAAAAACATTCAGTACTTC
>TRBJ1-2|TRBV6-5|-|-
CASSWGGEYGYTF
TGTGCCAGCAGCTGGGGAGGAGAATATGGCTACACCTTC
>TRBJ1-1|TRBV27|-|-
CASSPWQTAATEAFF
TGTGCCAGCAGTCCCTGGCAGACAGCGGCCACTGAAGCTTTCTTT
>TRBJ2-3|TRBV7-8|-|-
CASSSPQDTQYF
TGTGCCAGCAGCTCACCACAGGATACGCAGTATTTT
>TRBJ2-2|TRBV24-1|few|-
CATSVAGGTGELFF
TGTGCCACCAGTGTGGCCGGGGGCACCGGGGAGCTGTTTTTT
>TRBJ1-2|TRBV5-1|few|-
CASSLGGRDGYTF
TGCGCCAGCAGCTTGGGGGGTAGAGATGGCTACACCTTC
>TRBJ2-1|TRBV5-5|many|-
CASSSGTVNGYNEQFF
TGTGCCAGCAGCAGCGGGACAGTGAACGGCTACAATGAGCAGTTCTTC
>TRBJ2-2|TRBV5-4|-|-
CASSLMGLPSDGELFF
TGTGCCAGCAGCCTGATGGGACTCCCCTCGGACGGGGAGCTGTTTTTT
>TRBJ2-5|TRBV4-1|few|TRBD2
CASSAQPAGGQETQYF
TGCGCCAGCAGCGCCCAACCAGCGGGGGGACAAGAGACCCAGTACTTC
>TRBJ1-1|TRBV30|few|TRBD1
CAWKLRTGAVTEAFF
TGTGCCTGGAAACTCCGGACAGGGGCGGTCACTGAAGCTTTCTTT
>TRBJ2-7|TRBV10-3|few|-
CAISDTGYEQYF
TGTGCCATCAGCGACACTGGGTACGAGCAGTACTTC
>TRBJ2-5|TRBV20-1|-|TRBD2
CSASRTSGSRETQYF
TGCAGTGCTAGCCGCACTAGCGGGAGTCGGGAGACCCAGTACTTC
>TRBJ1-5|TRBV7-2|-|-
CASSLVGKGSRQPQHF
TGTGCCAGCAGCTTAGTCGGGAAGGGATCGAGACAGCCCCAGCATTTT
>TRBJ1-4|TRBV2|few|-
CASSEAPLGTNEKLFF
TGTGCCAGCAGTGAAGCGCCCCTGGGAACTAATGAAAAACTGTTTTTT
>TRBJ2-5|TRBV30|-|TRBD1
CAWSVQGVETQYF
TGTGCCTGGAGTGTACAGGGGGTCGAGACCCAGTACTTC
>TRBJ2-1|TRBV4-3|-|-
CASSPQNGPYNEQFF
TGCGCCAGCAGCCCACAGAATGGGCCCTACAATGAGCAGTTCTTC
>TRBJ2-7|TRBV11-2|few|TRBD2
CASSLAAPGGPYSYEQYF
TGTGCCAGCAGCTTAGCGGCTCCGGGAGGACCATACTCCTACGAGCAGTACTTC
>TRBJ2-6|TRBV9|-|-
CASSLHRESGANVLTF
TGTGCCAGCAGCCTCCATAGGGAGTCGGGGGCCAACGTCCTGACTTTC
>TRBJ1-2|TRBV6-2/TRBV6-3|-|-
CASSYSSTGIDGYTF
TGTGCCAGCAGTTACAGTTCGACAGGAATCGATGGCTACACCTTC
>TRBJ2-2|TRBV29-1|few|TRBD1
CSARGQGGRGAGELFF
TGCAGCGCCCGAGGACAGGGGGGAAGAGGGGCCGGGGAGCTGTTTTTT
>TRBJ2-2|TRBV19|-|-
CASSPGPIYTGELFF
TGTGCCAGTAGCCCGGGACCAATCTACACCGGGGAGCTGTTTTTT
>TRBJ2-7|TRBV29-1|-|-
CSVATREEPYEQYF
TGCAGCGTGGCGACACGCGAGGAGCCCTACGAGCAGTACTTC
>TRBJ2-7|TRBV7-2|few|TRBD2
CASMALAGPGYEQYF
TGTGCCAGCATGGCACTAGCGGGCCCGGGCTACGAGCAGTACTTC
>TRBJ2-3|TRBV25-1|few|TRBD1
CASRGGDRGTDTQYF
TGTGCCAGCAGGGGGGGGGACAGGGGCACAGATACGCAGTATTTT
>TRBJ1-4|TRBV4-2|-|TRBD1
CASSQPGTVNEKLFF
TGTGCCAGCAGCCAACCCGGGACAGTTAATGAAAAACTGTTTTTT
>TRBJ1-1|TRBV5-1|few|-
CASSLEEGTEAFF
TGCGCCAGCAGCTTGGAAGAGGGCACTGAAGCTTTCTTT
>TRBJ2-6|TRBV7-9|-|-
CASSFGGSSGANVLTF
TGTGCCAGCAGCTTTGGGGGATCCTCTGGGGCCAACGTCCTGACTTTC
>TRBJ2-2|TRBV5-1|-|TRBD2
CASSPTSVNTGELFF
TGCGCCAGCAGCCCGACTAGCGTGAACACCGGGGAGCTGTTTTTT
>TRBJ2-5|TRBV7-9|-|-
CASSFYRDEETQYF
TGTGCCAGCAGCTTTTACCGGGATGAAGAGACCCAGTACTTC
>TRBJ1-1|TRBV4-1|-|-
CASSQGLRAEAFF
TGCGCCAGCAGCCAAGGCCTCCGGGCTGAAGCTTTCTTT
>TRBJ1-4|TRBV4-1|few|-
CASSLWKDGKLFF
TGCGCCAGCAGCCTATGGAAGGATGGGAAACTGTTTTTT
>TRBJ1-2|TRBV6-2/TRBV6-3|few|-
CASSYVHGGSGYGYTF
TGTGCCAGCAGTTACGTCCACGGGGGAAGCGGCTATGGCTACACCTTC
>TRBJ2-1|TRBV5-1|-|-
CASSLGSLGRNEQFF
TGCGCCAGCAGCTTGGGTAGCCTCGGTAGGAATGAGCAGTTCTTC
>TRBJ1-5|TRBV12-3/TRBV12-4|few|-
CASSLTPGGNQPQHF
TGTGCCAGCAGTCTGACCCCGGGGGGCAATCAGCCCCAGCATTTT